Listed here is a single T cell receptor beta chain. The V and J ends lost 5 bases and 6 bases, in that order; junction bases with no gene match: 6. There are 14 residues in the CDR3. Per the germline V gene, CDR1 is SGHAT and CDR2 is FQNNGV. This specimen comes from a study of blood T cell repertoires in COVID-19. Assay: immunoSEQ multiplex PCR; the TCRdb copy retains only in-frame clones and omits some. The sample has roughly 260,000 clones, about 88% seen once. V and J are TRBV11-2 and TRBJ1-5; TRBD1 agrees at 8 bases. The clonotype originates from a man in his 60s who had recovered from COVID-19. The sample was peripheral blood. The CDR3 DNA reads as TGTGCCAGCAGCACTACAGGGGGGGGTCAGCCCCAGCATTTT. It is translated as CASSTTGGGQPQHF.